The sequence of this T cell receptor beta chain was determined in a study of OX40 agonist ivuxolimab in advanced cancers. CDR1 is SGHVS and CDR2 is FQNEAQ in the germline V gene. Trimming took off 3 bases at V and 1 base at J, with 16 bases between the two ends. CDR3 size: 16 residues. The data were produced by immunoSEQ multiplex PCR, yet TCRdb's version contains in-frame clones alone and is incomplete. This sample yields approximately 92,000 clones, of which 90% to 97% are seen a single time; roughly 2% belongs to the top ten. Of note for this clone: Its cognate antigen is unknown.

Broader study findings: Nonresponders, in some cases, also had low normalized T-cell clonal expansion.

The receptor comes from an adult with an advanced solid tumor such as melanoma, head and neck, liver or kidney cancer. The chain employs TRBV7-8 and TRBJ2-7; maybe TRBD1 (6 bases). Sequences were derived from CD4+ or CD8+ T cells sorted from blood, sampled in a trial of the OX40 agonist ivuxolimab. CDR3 bases: TGTGCCAGCAGCTTGATCGTGGACAGCAGTTCCTACGAGCAGTACTTC. Its translation: CASSLIVDSSSYEQYF.